The 11 T cell receptor beta chains listed next were all sequenced from one sample in a study of T-cell reconstitution after alpha-beta-depleted transplantation in children. Preparation of the TCRbeta library used unique molecular identifiers. Using its own MiXCR run on the PCR reads, TCRdb lists one record per CDR3 protein. The data contain hundreds of thousands of distinct CDR3 sequences, roughly 17% of them singletons. This material consisted of PBMCs from the stem cell graft donor, taken from the stem cell graft. The receptors stem from a human donor who donated a stem cell graft to a child with acute myeloid leukemia.

This clonotype was detected only a few times. V usage is TRBV2 and J usage is TRBJ2-2; D gene ambiguous. The V and J ends lost 5 bases and 6 bases respectively, with 13 bases between them. Germline V gives CDR1 SNHLY, CDR2 FYNNEI. The length of the CDR3 is 14 residues. CDR3: CASSPATTAGELFF. CDR3 in DNA: TGTGCCAGCAGTCCTGCCACGACGGCCGGGGAGCTGTTTTTT.

This clonotype appeared a few times. The chain has TRBV12-3 or TRBV12-4 and TRBJ2-5; D gene unclear. The CDR3 has 12 amino acids. Between the trimmed V and J ends, which lost 8 bases and 4 bases, there was a span of 11 bases. The CDR3 bases are TGTGCCAGCGCGGTGTCGGCAGAGACCCAGTACTTC. It translates to CASAVSAETQYF.

The table lists this clonotype with a few counts. The chain has TRBV4-3 and TRBJ2-1; D is possibly TRBD2 (6 bases). CDR3 size: 14 residues. The germline V gene has CDR1 LGHNA and CDR2 YSLEER. V was trimmed by 3 bases and J by 7 bases, leaving 13 bases between them. For the CDR3, the DNA is TGCGCCAGCAGCCACATGGACGGAGGGAATGAGCAGTTCTTC. Translated, it gives CASSHMDGGNEQFF.

Regarding this clonotype: Sequence at one end of the junction differs from germline and may be a read error. V usage is TRBV12-3 or TRBV12-4 and J usage is TRBJ2-2; D possibly corresponds to TRBD2 (5 bases). This CDR3 comprises 13 residues. The CDR3, as DNA: TGTGCCAGCAGTTCCCAATACACCGGGGAGCTGGTTTTT. Translation gives CASSSQYTGELVF.

This clonotype came up a few times. The V call is TRBV4-3, the J call TRBJ2-5; no firm D call. V was cut by 0 bases and J by 2 bases, with 4 bases left in between. The CDR3 is made up of 13 amino acids. Germline loops: CDR1 LGHNA, CDR2 YSLEER. The CDR3 protein is CASSQESQETQYF. Written as DNA, the CDR3 is TGCGCCAGCAGCCAAGAGTCGCAAGAGACCCAGTACTTC.

This clonotype was observed many times. The chain links TRBV5-1 to TRBJ1-6; perhaps TRBD1 as D (5 bases). CDR1 is SGHRS and CDR2 is YFSETQ in the germline V gene. The V end was cut by 3 bases, the J end by 5 bases, with 9 bases between. This CDR3 has 14 residues. The DNA for the CDR3 is TGCGCCAGCAGCTCCCAAGGGGATAATTCACCCCTCCACTTT. It yields the protein CASSSQGDNSPLHF. Filled out from reference TRBV5-1 and TRBJ1-6, the complete variable domain reads KAGVTQTPRYLIKTRGQQVTLSCSPISGHRSVSWYQQTPGQGLQFLFEYFSETQRNKGNFPGRFSGRQFSNSRSEMNVSTLELGDSALYLCASSSQGDNSPLHFGNGTRLTVT.

This clonotype was counted at least ten times. The rearrangement links TRBV27 to TRBJ2-3; D possibly corresponds to TRBD1 (5 bases). V lost 3 bases to trimming and J lost 4 bases, with 11 bases between them. The CDR3 covers 14 residues. CDR1 and CDR2 (germline): MNHEY, SMNVEV (reference sequence). The CDR3 here is CASSLLQGADTQYF. The CDR3 DNA reads as TGTGCCAGCAGTTTGTTGCAGGGCGCAGATACGCAGTATTTT.

In this sample, this clonotype turned up many times. This chain connects TRBV6-5 to TRBJ2-1, with 11 bases that match TRBD1. The CDR3 length is 15 residues. The V segment lost 4 bases and the J segment 7 bases; nucleotides outside the gene matches: 6. Germline CDR1 reads MNHEY; CDR2 reads SVGAGI. The DNA for the CDR3 is TGTGCCAGCAGTTCCCCCGGGACAGGGGGGAATGAGCAGTTCTTC. Translating it yields CASSSPGTGGNEQFF.

In its sample, this clonotype was seen many times. V gene TRBV20-1 combines with J gene TRBJ2-7; TRBD1 matches 10 bases. The V gene end was trimmed by 8 bases and the J gene end by 6 bases; junction bases not matched to a gene: 7. The V gene's germline CDR1 is DFQATT and CDR2 SNEGSKA (reference sequence). CDR3 length: 12 amino acids. The CDR3: CSPGQGIGEQYV. The CDR3 DNA sequence: TGCAGTCCGGGACAGGGGATCGGCGAGCAGTACGTC.

The V and J genes are TRBV12-3 or TRBV12-4 and TRBJ1-2, with D unresolved. V was trimmed by 5 bases and J by 0 bases, leaving 7 bases between them. This CDR3 has 13 residues. Here the CDR3 DNA reads TGTGCCAGCAGTGGACTACCTAACTATGGCTACACCTTC. It encodes CASSGLPNYGYTF.

The rearrangement uses TRBV7-7 and TRBJ1-1; 7 bases fit TRBD1. The CDR3 has 15 residues. V trimming: 5 bases; J trimming: 3 bases; junction bases outside the gene matches: 9. Germline V gene data show CDR1 as SSHAT and CDR2 as FNYEAQ (reference sequence). The CDR3 DNA sequence: TGTGCCAGCAGCGAGCAGGGGGAAAAGGACACTGAAGCTTTCTTT. It is translated as CASSEQGEKDTEAFF.